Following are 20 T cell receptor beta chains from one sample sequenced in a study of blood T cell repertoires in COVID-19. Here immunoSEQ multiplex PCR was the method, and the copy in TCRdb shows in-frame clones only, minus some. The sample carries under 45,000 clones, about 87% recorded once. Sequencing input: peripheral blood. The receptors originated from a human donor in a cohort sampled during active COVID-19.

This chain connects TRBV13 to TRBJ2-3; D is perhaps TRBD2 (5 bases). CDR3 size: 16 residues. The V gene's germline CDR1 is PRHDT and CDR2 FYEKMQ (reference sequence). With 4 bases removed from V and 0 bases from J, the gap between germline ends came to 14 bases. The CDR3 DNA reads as TGTGCCAGCAGCTCGGTTGCGGGCACTAGCACAGATACGCAGTATTTT. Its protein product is CASSSVAGTSTDTQYF.

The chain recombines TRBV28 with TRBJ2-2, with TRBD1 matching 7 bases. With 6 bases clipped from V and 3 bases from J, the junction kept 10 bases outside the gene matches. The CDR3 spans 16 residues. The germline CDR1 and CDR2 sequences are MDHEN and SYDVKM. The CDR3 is CASSTPQGVYTGELFF. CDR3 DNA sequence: TGTGCCAGCAGCACACCCCAGGGGGTCTACACCGGGGAGCTGTTTTTT.

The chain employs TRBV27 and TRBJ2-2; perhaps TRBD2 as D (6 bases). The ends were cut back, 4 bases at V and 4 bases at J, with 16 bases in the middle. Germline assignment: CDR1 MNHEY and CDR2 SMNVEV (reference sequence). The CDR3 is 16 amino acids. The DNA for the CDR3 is TGTGCCAGCAGTTGGCAGGGACTGGGGAGCACCGGGGAGCTGTTTTTT. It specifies CASSWQGLGSTGELFF.

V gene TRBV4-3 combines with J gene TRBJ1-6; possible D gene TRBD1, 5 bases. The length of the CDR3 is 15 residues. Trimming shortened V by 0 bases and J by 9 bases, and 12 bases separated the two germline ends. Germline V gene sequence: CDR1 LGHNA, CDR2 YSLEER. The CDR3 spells CASSQDRGLSSPLHF. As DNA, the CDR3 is TGCGCCAGCAGCCAAGATCGGGGGTTAAGTTCACCCCTCCACTTT.

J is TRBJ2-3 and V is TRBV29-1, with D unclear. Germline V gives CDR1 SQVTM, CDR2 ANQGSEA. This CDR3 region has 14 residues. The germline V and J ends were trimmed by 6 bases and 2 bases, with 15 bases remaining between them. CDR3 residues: CSVPGWLITDTQYF. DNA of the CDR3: TGCAGCGTCCCCGGGTGGCTAATCACAGATACGCAGTATTTT.

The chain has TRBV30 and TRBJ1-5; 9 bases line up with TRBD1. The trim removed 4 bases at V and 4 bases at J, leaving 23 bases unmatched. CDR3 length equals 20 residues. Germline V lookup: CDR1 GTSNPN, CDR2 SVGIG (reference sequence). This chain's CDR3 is CAWTRLGEDRGLGENQPQHF. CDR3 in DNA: TGTGCCTGGACCCGCCTCGGTGAGGACAGGGGATTGGGGGAGAATCAGCCCCAGCATTTT.

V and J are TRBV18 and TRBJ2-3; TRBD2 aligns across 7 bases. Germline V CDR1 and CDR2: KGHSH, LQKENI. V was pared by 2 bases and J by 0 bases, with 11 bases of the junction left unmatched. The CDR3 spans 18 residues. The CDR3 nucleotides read TGTGCCAGCTCACCAGTCCAGGGCGGGGGAACTAGCACAGATACGCAGTATTTT. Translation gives CASSPVQGGGTSTDTQYF.

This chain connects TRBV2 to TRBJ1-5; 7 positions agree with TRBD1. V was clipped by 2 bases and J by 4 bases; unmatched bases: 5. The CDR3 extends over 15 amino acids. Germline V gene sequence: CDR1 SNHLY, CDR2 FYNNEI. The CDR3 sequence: CASSEQTGRNQPQHF. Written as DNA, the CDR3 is TGTGCCAGCAGTGAACAGACAGGGAGGAATCAGCCCCAGCATTTT.

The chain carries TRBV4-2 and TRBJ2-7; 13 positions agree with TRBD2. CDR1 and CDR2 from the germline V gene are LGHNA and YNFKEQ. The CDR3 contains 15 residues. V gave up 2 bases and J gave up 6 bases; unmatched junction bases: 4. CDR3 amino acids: CASSQFTSGRAEQYF. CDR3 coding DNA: TGTGCCAGCAGCCAATTCACTAGCGGGAGGGCCGAGCAGTACTTC.

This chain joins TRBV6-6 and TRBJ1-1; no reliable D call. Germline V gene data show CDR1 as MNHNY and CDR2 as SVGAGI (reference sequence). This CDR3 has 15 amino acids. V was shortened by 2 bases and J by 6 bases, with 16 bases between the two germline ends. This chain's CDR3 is CASSYSREGSPEAFF. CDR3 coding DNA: TGTGCCAGCAGTTACAGCCGGGAAGGTTCTCCTGAAGCTTTCTTT.

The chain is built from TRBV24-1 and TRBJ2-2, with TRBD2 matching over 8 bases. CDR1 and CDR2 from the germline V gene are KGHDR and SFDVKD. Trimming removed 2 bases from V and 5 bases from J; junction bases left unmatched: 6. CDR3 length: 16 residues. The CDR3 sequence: CATSDSGTRVTGELFF. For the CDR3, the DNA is TGTGCCACCAGTGATTCCGGGACTAGGGTAACCGGGGAGCTGTTTTTT.

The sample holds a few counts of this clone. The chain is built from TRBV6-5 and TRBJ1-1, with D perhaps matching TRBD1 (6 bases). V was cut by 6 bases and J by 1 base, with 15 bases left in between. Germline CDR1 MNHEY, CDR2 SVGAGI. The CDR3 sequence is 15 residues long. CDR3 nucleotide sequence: TGTGCCAGCAGGTCACAGGGCTCGGAGAACACTGAAGCTTTCTTT. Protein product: CASRSQGSENTEAFF.

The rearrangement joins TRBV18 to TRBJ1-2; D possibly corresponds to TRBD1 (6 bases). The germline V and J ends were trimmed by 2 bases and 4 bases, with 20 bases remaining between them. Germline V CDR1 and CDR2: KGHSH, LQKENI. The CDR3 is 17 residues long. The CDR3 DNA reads TGTGCCAGCTCACCAACTCCCCAATCAGGGGCTAGCTATGGCTACACCTTC. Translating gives CASSPTPQSGASYGYTF.

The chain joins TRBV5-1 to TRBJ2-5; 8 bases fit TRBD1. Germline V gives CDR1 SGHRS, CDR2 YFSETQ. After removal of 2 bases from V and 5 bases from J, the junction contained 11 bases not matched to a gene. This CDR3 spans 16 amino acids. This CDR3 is CASSLTTGVGWETQYF. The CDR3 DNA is TGCGCCAGCAGCTTAACGACAGGGGTGGGCTGGGAGACCCAGTACTTC.

As DNA, the CDR3 is TGTGCCAGCAGTTACGACAGGGAGGTAGGGGGCTACACCTTC. Translated: CASSYDREVGGYTF. The chain uses TRBV2 and TRBJ1-2; 7 nucleotides align to TRBD1. Per germline, CDR1 SNHLY and CDR2 FYNNEI. Trimming removed 5 bases from V and 8 bases from J; junction bases left unmatched: 11. CDR3 size: 14 residues.

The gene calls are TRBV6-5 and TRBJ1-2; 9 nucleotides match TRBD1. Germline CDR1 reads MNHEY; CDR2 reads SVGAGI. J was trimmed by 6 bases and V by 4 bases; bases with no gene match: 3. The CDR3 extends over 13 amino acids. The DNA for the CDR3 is TGTGCCAGCAGTTTAACAGGGGGCAATGGCTACACCTTC. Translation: CASSLTGGNGYTF.

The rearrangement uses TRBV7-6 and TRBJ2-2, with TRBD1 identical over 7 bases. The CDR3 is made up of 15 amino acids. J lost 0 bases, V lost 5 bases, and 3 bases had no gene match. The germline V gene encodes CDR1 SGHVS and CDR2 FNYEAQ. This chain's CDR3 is CASSPGTANTGELFF. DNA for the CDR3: TGTGCCAGCAGCCCTGGGACAGCGAACACCGGGGAGCTGTTTTTT.

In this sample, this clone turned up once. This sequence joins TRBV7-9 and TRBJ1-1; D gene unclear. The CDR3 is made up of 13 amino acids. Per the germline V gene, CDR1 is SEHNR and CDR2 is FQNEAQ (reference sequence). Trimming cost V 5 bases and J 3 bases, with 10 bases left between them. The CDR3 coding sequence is TGTGCCAGCAGCCCCCGTTTAGACACTGAAGCTTTCTTT. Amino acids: CASSPRLDTEAFF. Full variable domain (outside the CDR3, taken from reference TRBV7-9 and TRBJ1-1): DTGVSQNPRHKITKRGQNVTFRCDPISEHNRLYWYRQTLGQGPEFLTYFQNEAQLEKSRLLSDRFSAERPKGSFSTLEIQRTEQGDSAMYLCASSPRLDTEAFFGQGTRLTVV.

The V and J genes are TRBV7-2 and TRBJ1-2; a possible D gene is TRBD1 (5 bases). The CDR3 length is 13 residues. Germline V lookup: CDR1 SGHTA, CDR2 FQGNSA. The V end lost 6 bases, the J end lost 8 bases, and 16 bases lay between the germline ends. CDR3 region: CASSSRAGKGYTF. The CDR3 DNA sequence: TGTGCCAGCAGTTCTCGGGCAGGGAAGGGCTACACCTTC.

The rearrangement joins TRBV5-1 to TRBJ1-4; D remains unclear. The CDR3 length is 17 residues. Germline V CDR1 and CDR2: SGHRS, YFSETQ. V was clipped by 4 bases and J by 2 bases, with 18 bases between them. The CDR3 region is CASSRGPIGGTNEKLFF. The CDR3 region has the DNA TGCGCCAGCAGCCGCGGACCCATTGGAGGGACTAATGAAAAACTGTTTTTT. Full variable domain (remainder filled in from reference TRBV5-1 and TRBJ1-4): KAGVTQTPRYLIKTRGQQVTLSCSPISGHRSVSWYQQTPGQGLQFLFEYFSETQRNKGNFPGRFSGRQFSNSRSEMNVSTLELGDSALYLCASSRGPIGGTNEKLFFGSGTQLSVL.